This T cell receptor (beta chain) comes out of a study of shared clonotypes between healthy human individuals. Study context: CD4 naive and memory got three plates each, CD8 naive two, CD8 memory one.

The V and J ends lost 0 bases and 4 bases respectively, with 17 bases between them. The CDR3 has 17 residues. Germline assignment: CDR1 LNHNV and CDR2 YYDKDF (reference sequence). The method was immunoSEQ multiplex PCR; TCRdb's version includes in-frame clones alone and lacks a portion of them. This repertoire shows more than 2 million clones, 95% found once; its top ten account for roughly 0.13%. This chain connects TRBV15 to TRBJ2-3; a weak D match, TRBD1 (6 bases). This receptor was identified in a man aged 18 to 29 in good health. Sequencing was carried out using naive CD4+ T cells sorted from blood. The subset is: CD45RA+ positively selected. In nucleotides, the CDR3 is TGTGCCACCAGCAGAGAGAACCTTTGGGACACATCAGATACGCAGTATTTT. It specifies CATSRENLWDTSDTQYF.